The 26 T cell receptor beta chains below were found in one sample sequenced in a study of T cell changes during pregnancy in multiple sclerosis. Here immunoSEQ multiplex PCR was the method, and the copy in TCRdb shows in-frame clones only, minus some. The repertoire has some 40,000 clones, about 94% of them found once; the top ten carry about 0.37%. The sample in question was CD4+ T cells from peripheral blood mononuclear cells, obtained after pregnancy. All receptors derive from a female donor with multiple sclerosis, enrolled in a pregnancy study.

The chain couples TRBV2 to TRBJ2-6; a possible D gene is TRBD1 (6 bases). Trimming stripped 5 bases from V and 2 bases from J, with 10 bases between. This CDR3 has 15 residues. Germline loops: CDR1 SNHLY, CDR2 FYNNEI. Written as DNA, the CDR3 is TGTGCCAGCAGTACAGGGAATACTGGGGCCAACGTCCTGACTTTC. It translates to CASSTGNTGANVLTF.

The CDR3 DNA sequence: TGTGCCAGTAGTATGAAGTTGTGGTCCTCGGGGGTAAGAATTCCTTATAGCAATCAGCCCCAGCATTTT. It yields the protein CASSMKLWSSGVRIPYSNQPQHF. The genes are TRBV19 and TRBJ1-5; D is possibly TRBD1 (5 bases). The CDR3 extends over 23 amino acids. The V and J ends lost 3 bases and 0 bases respectively, with 33 bases between them. In germline, CDR1 is LNHDA, CDR2 SQIVND (reference sequence).

The chain employs TRBV15 and TRBJ2-5; 9 bases match TRBD1. The CDR3 is 16 residues long. Losses at the gene ends were 1 base for V and 2 bases for J; bases not matched to a gene: 5. CDR1 and CDR2 (germline): LNHNV, YYDKDF (reference sequence). This chain's CDR3 is CATSRGDRAFQETQYF. In nucleotides, the CDR3 is TGTGCCACCAGCAGAGGGGACAGGGCTTTTCAAGAGACCCAGTACTTC.

The V and J genes are TRBV5-6 and TRBJ2-7; the match to TRBD1 covers 7 bases. The CDR3 is made up of 15 amino acids. V lost 2 bases, J lost 2 bases, and 7 bases stayed unmatched. CDR1 and CDR2 (germline): SGHDT, YYEEEE. CDR3 sequence: CASSFVDRAAYEQYF. CDR3 coding DNA: TGTGCCAGCAGCTTTGTAGACAGGGCCGCCTACGAGCAGTACTTC. Based on the CDR3 plus reference TRBV5-6 and TRBJ2-7, the full variable domain is DAGVTQSPTHLIKTRGQQVTLRCSPKSGHDTVSWYQQALGQGPQFIFQYYEEEERQRGNFPDRFSGHQFPNYSSELNVNALLLGDSALYLCASSFVDRAAYEQYFGPGTRLTVT.

Only a few counts were recorded for this clone. The chain links TRBV7-3 to TRBJ1-6; maybe TRBD1 (6 bases). Germline V gene lookup returns CDR1 SGHTA and CDR2 FQGTGA. The CDR3 is made up of 14 amino acids. Trimming left V 4 bases short and J 9 bases short, with 13 bases between. DNA of the CDR3: TGTGCCAGCAGCTCTACAGGGTTGGGTTCACCCCTCCACTTT. This translates into CASSSTGLGSPLHF.

The chain combines TRBV5-1 with TRBJ1-2; tentatively, D is TRBD1 (6 bases). V lost 3 bases and J 4 bases, leaving 10 bases between the germline ends. The CDR3 loop spans 13 amino acids. The V gene's germline CDR1 is SGHRS and CDR2 YFSETQ. The CDR3 DNA sequence: TGCGCCAGCAGCTCGACAGGAGTCTATGGCTACACCTTC. Its protein product is CASSSTGVYGYTF.

The V call is TRBV19, the J call TRBJ1-3, with D uncertain. The V gene's germline CDR1 is LNHDA and CDR2 SQIVND (reference sequence). Deletions cut 4 bases from V and 2 bases from J, with 3 bases between. The CDR3 has 12 residues. CDR3 sequence (DNA): TGTGCCAGTAGTAGAGCTGGAAACACCATATATTTT. Its protein is CASSRAGNTIYF.

The gene calls are TRBV6-1 and TRBJ2-3; 10 bases map to TRBD2. CDR3 length: 17 amino acids. Germline assignment: CDR1 MNHNS and CDR2 SASEGT. V shed 4 bases, J shed 2 bases, and the junction held 9 bases outside the gene matches. This chain's CDR3 is CASSALSGGEITDTQYF. CDR3 sequence (DNA): TGTGCCAGCAGTGCCTTGAGCGGGGGGGAGATCACAGATACGCAGTATTTT.

The chain uses TRBV4-1 and TRBJ1-1; no firm D call. This CDR3 is built from 16 residues. Germline CDR1 MGHRA, CDR2 YSYEKL. V lost 0 bases, J lost 1 base, and 12 bases lay in between. The CDR3 here is CASSQEKSAGNTEAFF. CDR3 DNA sequence: TGCGCCAGCAGCCAAGAAAAGTCGGCGGGGAACACTGAAGCTTTCTTT.

The CDR3 reads CASGSGGPDTGELFF. CDR3 in DNA: TGTGCCAGCGGGTCGGGGGGGCCGGACACCGGGGAGCTGTTTTTT. The J gene is TRBJ2-2, the V gene TRBV7-9, with 8 bases matching TRBD2. Per germline, CDR1 SEHNR and CDR2 FQNEAQ (reference sequence). The CDR3 has 15 amino acids. J gave up 3 bases and V 8 bases, and 8 bases lay outside the gene matches.

The rearrangement uses TRBV5-1 and TRBJ2-7; TRBD2 matches 9 bases. Per the germline V gene, CDR1 is SGHRS and CDR2 is YFSETQ. J lost 2 bases, V lost 0 bases, and 6 bases had no gene match. The length of the CDR3 is 16 residues. The CDR3, as DNA: TGCGCCAGCAGCTTGGATTCCAGCGGGGGGCCCTACGAGCAGTACTTC. Its protein is CASSLDSSGGPYEQYF.

CDR3 DNA: TGTGCCAGCAGATCCCCAGGGAGGGAGAATCCACCCCTCCACTTT. Amino acids: CASRSPGRENPPLHF. The chain recombines TRBV6-5 with TRBJ1-6, with D perhaps TRBD1 (5 bases). V was trimmed by 6 bases and J by 11 bases, leaving 20 bases between them. CDR3 length: 15 residues. CDR1 MNHEY and CDR2 SVGAGI come from the germline V gene.

The chain is built from TRBV27 and TRBJ1-2, with D possibly TRBD1 on 6 matching bases. Trimming took off 0 bases at V and 5 bases at J, with 10 bases between the two ends. CDR1 is MNHEY, CDR2 SMNVEV, per germline (reference sequence). The CDR3 is 14 residues long. The CDR3 DNA follows: TGTGCCAGCAGTTTATCGACCAGGGGTTATGGCTACACCTTC. Translation: CASSLSTRGYGYTF.

The chain uses TRBV6-5 and TRBJ2-7, with TRBD2 matching 8 bases. The CDR3 has 13 residues. The germline gives CDR1 MNHEY, CDR2 SVGAGI. V gave up 2 bases and J gave up 5 bases; unmatched junction bases: 2. CDR3 nucleotide sequence: TGTGCCAGCAGTTACGCGGGACTAGACGAGCAGTACTTC. It yields the protein CASSYAGLDEQYF.

The chain has TRBV6-4 and TRBJ1-2; 9 bases fit TRBD1. There are 18 residues in the CDR3. V lost 2 bases and J lost 6; bases outside the gene matches: 16. Germline-derived CDR1 and CDR2 are MRHNA and SNTAGT. The DNA of the CDR3 is TGTGCCAGCAGTGACCAGCCCCTGGCGGGACAGGGACTAGATGGCTACACCTTC. This sequence encodes CASSDQPLAGQGLDGYTF.

The rearrangement joins TRBV5-1 to TRBJ1-6, with a possible D match to TRBD1 (6 bases). Trimming removed 2 bases at V and 10 bases at J, with 10 bases between. The CDR3 length is 13 residues. Germline lookup yields CDR1 SGHRS and CDR2 YFSETQ. The CDR3 DNA reads TGCGCCAGCAGCTTAGAAACAGGGTCACCCCTCCACTTT. Its translation: CASSLETGSPLHF. Combining the CDR3 with reference TRBV5-1 and TRBJ1-6 gives the whole variable domain KAGVTQTPRYLIKTRGQQVTLSCSPISGHRSVSWYQQTPGQGLQFLFEYFSETQRNKGNFPGRFSGRQFSNSRSEMNVSTLELGDSALYLCASSLETGSPLHFGNGTRLTVT.

The chain carries TRBV5-1 and TRBJ1-1; weak D call: TRBD1 (5 bases). The CDR3 has 13 residues. Trimming shortened V by 4 bases and J by 6 bases, and 13 bases separated the two germline ends. In germline, CDR1 is SGHRS, CDR2 YFSETQ. The CDR3 spells CASSPGWGPEAFF. CDR3 in DNA: TGCGCCAGCAGCCCCGGTTGGGGCCCTGAAGCTTTCTTT.

The chain has TRBV4-2 and TRBJ2-1, with 7 bases aligning to TRBD2. This CDR3 is built from 16 residues. Germline CDR1 is LGHNA and CDR2 is YNFKEQ. V lost 0 bases, J lost 2 bases, and 4 bases stayed unmatched. The CDR3 protein is CASSQEGGSAYNEQFF. The CDR3 bases are TGTGCCAGCAGCCAAGAAGGCGGGAGCGCCTACAATGAGCAGTTCTTC.

The chain has TRBV30 and TRBJ1-6, with TRBD1 matching over 7 bases. The CDR3 consists of 19 residues. Germline trimming cut 1 base from V and 0 bases from J; bases unmatched to any gene: 12. Germline V gives CDR1 GTSNPN, CDR2 SVGIG (reference sequence). The CDR3 DNA is TGTGCCTGGAGTGCCGGACACGGGACAGCGAGCTCCTATAATTCACCCCTCCACTTT. Residues: CAWSAGHGTASSYNSPLHF.

This chain joins TRBV4-1 and TRBJ2-1, with a possible D match to TRBD2 (5 bases). This CDR3 is built from 16 residues. V was cut by 0 bases and J by 6 bases, with 15 bases left in between. CDR1 is MGHRA, CDR2 YSYEKL, per germline. The CDR3 region has the DNA TGCGCCAGCAGCCAAGAGGGGAGCGGTTTCTCCAATGAGCAGTTCTTC. Encoded protein: CASSQEGSGFSNEQFF.

This rearrangement joins TRBV19 to TRBJ2-5; TRBD2 aligns across 7 bases. The CDR3 is 15 amino acids. The germline CDR1 and CDR2 sequences are LNHDA and SQIVND (reference sequence). Germline trimming cut 3 bases from V and 7 bases from J; bases unmatched to any gene: 11. The CDR3 DNA follows: TGTGCCAGTAGTATGGAGCGGGAAACGGGTAGGACCCAGTACTTC. Translating gives CASSMERETGRTQYF. Full variable domain (missing parts from reference TRBV19 and TRBJ2-5): DGGITQSPKYLFRKEGQNVTLSCEQNLNHDAMYWYRQDPGQGLRLIYYSQIVNDFQKGDIAEGYSVSREKKESFPLTVTSAQKNPTAFYLCASSMERETGRTQYFGPGTRLLVL.

The genes are TRBV19 and TRBJ2-3, with TRBD2 identical over 8 bases. The CDR3 is 15 residues long. The J segment lost 2 bases and the V segment lost 7 bases, leaving 8 bases of the junction unmatched. Germline V gene lookup returns CDR1 LNHDA and CDR2 SQIVND (reference sequence). CDR3 in amino acids: CASKAGGGYTDTQYF. CDR3 sequence (DNA): TGTGCCAGTAAGGCGGGCGGGGGGTACACAGATACGCAGTATTTT.

The chain employs TRBV10-3 and TRBJ1-2; TRBD1 aligns across 9 bases. Trimming at V came to 1 base and at J to 6 bases, leaving 12 bases not matched to a gene. The CDR3 covers 17 residues. CDR1 is ENHRY and CDR2 is SYGVKD in the germline V gene. The CDR3 sequence is CAISELRTGGASNGYTF. The DNA for the CDR3 is TGTGCCATCAGTGAGTTACGCACAGGGGGCGCAAGTAATGGCTACACCTTC.

This rearrangement joins TRBV4-2 to TRBJ2-7, with 7 bases identical to TRBD1. The CDR3 length is 14 residues. V lost 4 bases, J lost 3 bases, and 6 bases stayed unmatched. From germline, CDR1 is LGHNA and CDR2 YNFKEQ. The CDR3 DNA sequence: TGTGCCAGCAGCCTGGACAGACAGGGCTACGAGCAGTACTTC. This sequence encodes CASSLDRQGYEQYF.

The chain recombines TRBV7-6 with TRBJ2-5, with 8 bases lining up with TRBD2. With 3 bases clipped from V and 5 bases from J, the junction kept 5 bases outside the gene matches. Germline-derived CDR1 and CDR2 are SGHVS and FNYEAQ. The CDR3 extends over 14 amino acids. For the CDR3, the DNA is TGTGCCAGCAGCTTGATTGCGGGGGGTGAGACCCAGTACTTC. Its protein is CASSLIAGGETQYF.

This chain links TRBV6-4 with TRBJ2-1; D may be TRBD2 (6 bases). The germline CDR1 and CDR2 sequences are MRHNA and SNTAGT. The CDR3 loop spans 12 amino acids. Trimming removed 7 bases from V and 9 bases from J, with 13 bases in between. Written as DNA, the CDR3 is TGTGCCAGCACCGACGGGCGGGGTGAGCAGTTCTTC. This translates into CASTDGRGEQFF.